One sample yielded the 20 T cell receptor beta chains listed below, sequenced in a study of blood T cell repertoires in COVID-19. Profiling relied on immunoSEQ multiplex PCR, and the TCRdb table lists in-frame clones only, not all of them. Of 200,000 to 250,000 clones in the sample, more than 75% are singletons; the top ten hold approximately 10%. Sample: peripheral blood. The source of these receptors is a man over 45 with COVID-19, enrolled during active disease.

The rearrangement uses TRBV29-1 and TRBJ2-7, with TRBD1 matching 11 bases. The V gene's germline CDR1 is SQVTM and CDR2 ANQGSEA. This CDR3 contains 14 residues. V gave up 6 bases and J gave up 0 bases; unmatched junction bases: 4. CDR3 sequence: CSVRTGGYSYEQYF. In DNA form, the CDR3 reads TGCAGCGTAAGGACAGGGGGCTACTCCTACGAGCAGTACTTC.

To note about this clone: Other DNA sequences in the sample encode the same CDR3. The rearrangement uses TRBV7-2 and TRBJ1-5, with a possible D match to TRBD1 (6 bases). The V end was cut by 5 bases, the J end by 5 bases, with 10 bases between. The CDR3 spans 13 residues. Germline-derived CDR1 and CDR2 are SGHTA and FQGNSA. CDR3 in amino acids: CASSPQGDQPQHF. As DNA, the CDR3 is TGTGCCAGCAGCCCACAGGGAGATCAGCCCCAGCATTTT. Combining the CDR3 with reference TRBV7-2 and TRBJ1-5 gives the whole variable domain GAGVSQSPSNKVTEKGKDVELRCDPISGHTALYWYRQSLGQGLEFLIYFQGNSAPDKSGLPSDRFSAERTGGSVSTLTIQRTQQEDSAVYLCASSPQGDQPQHFGDGTRLSIL.

CDR3 residues: CASPRQGDYGYTF. CDR3 nucleotides: TGTGCCAGCCCCAGACAGGGAGACTATGGCTACACCTTC. This sequence joins TRBV2 and TRBJ1-2; 7 nucleotides match TRBD1. The CDR3 is 13 residues long. Trimming removed 8 bases from V and 3 bases from J; junction bases left unmatched: 6. The germline V gene encodes CDR1 SNHLY and CDR2 FYNNEI. The full variable domain, its missing parts supplied by reference TRBV2 and TRBJ1-2, is EPEVTQTPSHQVTQMGQEVILRCVPISNHLYFYWYRQILGQKVEFLVSFYNNEISEKSEIFDDQFSVERPDGSNFTLKIRSTKLEDSAMYFCASPRQGDYGYTFGSGTRLTVV.

The chain is built from TRBV24-1 and TRBJ2-3, with 10 bases aligning to TRBD2. The germline CDR1 and CDR2 sequences are KGHDR and SFDVKD. V lost 6 bases to trimming and J lost 3 bases; unmatched junction nucleotides: 5. This CDR3 comprises 15 residues. The CDR3 reads CATSPSSGGTDTQYF. CDR3 DNA: TGTGCCACCAGTCCGTCTAGCGGGGGTACAGATACGCAGTATTTT.

This clone has just a few counts. The rearrangement joins TRBV7-9 to TRBJ2-7; 9 bases match TRBD1. Per the germline V gene, CDR1 is SEHNR and CDR2 is FQNEAQ (reference sequence). The CDR3 runs to 17 residues. The V segment lost 4 bases and the J segment 2 bases; nucleotides outside the gene matches: 12. CDR3 sequence (DNA): TGTGCCAGCAGCTCGCGGCCCCGGGACAGGGATCCCTACGAGCAGTACTTC. Protein product: CASSSRPRDRDPYEQYF.

V and J are TRBV7-8 and TRBJ1-6, with D tentatively TRBD1 (6 bases). The germline gives CDR1 SGHVS, CDR2 FQNEAQ. V lost 5 bases and J 14 bases, leaving 19 bases between the germline ends. The CDR3 loop spans 14 amino acids. In nucleotides, the CDR3 is TGTGCCAGCAGCCTCGGTGGGGGCTATTCCACCCTCCACTTT. Residues: CASSLGGGYSTLHF.

This rearrangement joins TRBV11-3 to TRBJ2-2; 8 positions agree with TRBD1. V shed 6 bases and J 6 bases; nucleotides not matched to a gene: 9. Germline CDR1 and CDR2: SGHNT and YENEEA. The CDR3 totals 15 residues. The CDR3, as DNA: TGTGCCAGCAGTCGGACAGGGATAATCCCCGGGGAGCTGTTTTTT. This gives the protein CASSRTGIIPGELFF.

V gene TRBV6-5 combines with J gene TRBJ2-7, with 9 bases that match TRBD1. V trimming: 5 bases; J trimming: 7 bases; junction bases outside the gene matches: 6. The germline V gene has CDR1 MNHEY and CDR2 SVGAGI. This CDR3 comprises 13 residues. DNA of the CDR3: TGTGCCAGCAGTCTGGGACAGGGCGTGGAGCAGTACTTC. It codes for CASSLGQGVEQYF.

The rearrangement uses TRBV21-1 and TRBJ2-4; the listed D gene, TRBD2, was not tested against the DNA. TRBV21-1 is a documented pseudogene. The CDR3 spans 15 residues. CDR3 bases: TGTGCCAGCAGATCCCGCGGGACGGGCCGTGACATTCAGTACTTC. Protein sequence: CASRSRGTGRDIQYF.

This rearrangement joins TRBV28 to TRBJ2-2; 10 nucleotides agree with TRBD2. This CDR3 spans 15 amino acids. The trim removed 6 bases at V and 4 bases at J, leaving 5 bases unmatched. The V gene's germline CDR1 is MDHEN and CDR2 SYDVKM. CDR3 region: CASRLSGGSTGELFF. The CDR3, as DNA: TGTGCCAGCAGACTTAGCGGGGGGAGCACCGGGGAGCTGTTTTTT.

This clone was detected once. V usage is TRBV27 and J usage is TRBJ2-7, with a weak D call TRBD1 (6 bases). The V gene lost 2 bases and the J gene lost 6 bases, with 14 bases spanning the gap. The CDR3 consists of 14 residues. Germline V lookup: CDR1 MNHEY, CDR2 SMNVEV (reference sequence). The CDR3 bases are TGTGCCAGCAGTTTAGTCCTACAGGGTCCCGAGCAGTACTTC. Its translation is CASSLVLQGPEQYF.

The gene calls are TRBV12-3 or TRBV12-4 and TRBJ1-2; 11 bases match TRBD1. This CDR3 comprises 13 residues. The V gene end was trimmed by 6 bases and the J gene end by 7 bases; junction bases not matched to a gene: 4. CDR3 nucleotide sequence: TGTGCCAGCAGCTATGGGACAGGGGGTGGCTACACCTTC. Its translation: CASSYGTGGGYTF.

This clone was recorded once. The chain employs TRBV5-1 and TRBJ2-3; D possibly corresponds to TRBD1 (5 bases). Germline CDR1 is SGHRS and CDR2 is YFSETQ. The CDR3 is made up of 14 amino acids. The ends were cut back, 0 bases at V and 5 bases at J, with 10 bases in the middle. CDR3 nucleotide sequence: TGCGCCAGCAGCTTGGCTGGGGCGGTAGATACGCAGTATTTT. The encoded protein is CASSLAGAVDTQYF.

The chain employs TRBV3-1 (or the pseudogene TRBV3-2) and TRBJ2-7; 10 bases agree with TRBD2. V trimming: 4 bases; J trimming: 4 bases; junction bases outside the gene matches: 4. This CDR3 region has 14 residues. The germline CDR1 and CDR2 sequences are LGHDT and YNNKEL (reference sequence). The CDR3 DNA follows: TGTGCCAGCAGCCTACTAGCGGGGACTTACGAGCAGTACTTC. Protein: CASSLLAGTYEQYF.

The chain combines TRBV7-9 with TRBJ2-1; TRBD2 is a possible D gene (6 bases). The CDR3 length is 16 residues. Germline loops: CDR1 SEHNR, CDR2 FQNEAQ (reference sequence). V shed 0 bases and J shed 5 bases, with 14 bases lying between them. The DNA of the CDR3 is TGTGCCAGCAGCTTAGCAGCAGCGGGCGTTAACAATGAGCAGTTCTTC. Protein sequence: CASSLAAAGVNNEQFF.

The chain recombines TRBV6-5 with TRBJ1-6; D unresolved. The CDR3 has 12 amino acids. The V end was cut by 3 bases, the J end by 10 bases, with 7 bases between. From germline, CDR1 is MNHEY and CDR2 SVGAGI. CDR3 coding DNA: TGTGCCAGCAGTTATAGACAATCACCCCTCCACTTT. Amino acid sequence: CASSYRQSPLHF.

Here the CDR3 DNA reads TGTGCCACCAGTGATGTAACGCGGGGGGGACTAGCGAGAGAGACCCAGTACTTC. Translation gives CATSDVTRGGLARETQYF. The chain employs TRBV24-1 and TRBJ2-5, with 10 bases fitting TRBD2. The CDR3 is made up of 18 amino acids. Germline-derived CDR1 and CDR2 are KGHDR and SFDVKD. The V gene end was trimmed by 3 bases and the J gene end by 4 bases; junction bases not matched to a gene: 13.

The V call is TRBV12-3 or TRBV12-4, the J call TRBJ1-4; no clear D. This CDR3 region has 12 residues. V was trimmed by 10 bases and J by 3 bases, leaving 9 bases between them. CDR3 in amino acids: CATTAANEKLFF. For the CDR3, the DNA is TGTGCCACGACGGCGGCTAATGAAAAACTGTTTTTT.

The chain is built from TRBV12-5 and TRBJ1-4, with D perhaps TRBD1 (5 bases). The V end lost 0 bases, the J end lost 8 bases, and 13 bases lay between the germline ends. From germline, CDR1 is LGHNT and CDR2 FRNRAP. The length of the CDR3 is 15 residues. CDR3 protein: CASGLVLGGEEKLFF. CDR3 coding DNA: TGTGCTAGTGGTTTGGTACTGGGGGGGGAGGAAAAACTGTTTTTT.

The chain has TRBV7-6 and TRBJ1-1, with a possible D match to TRBD1 (5 bases). This CDR3 has 16 residues. The germline CDR1 and CDR2 sequences are SGHVS and FNYEAQ. Trimming stripped 5 bases from V and 1 base from J, with 17 bases between. The DNA for the CDR3 is TGTGCCAGCAGCCAGACGGTAGGGCAGGGGAACACTGAAGCTTTCTTT. This gives the protein CASSQTVGQGNTEAFF.